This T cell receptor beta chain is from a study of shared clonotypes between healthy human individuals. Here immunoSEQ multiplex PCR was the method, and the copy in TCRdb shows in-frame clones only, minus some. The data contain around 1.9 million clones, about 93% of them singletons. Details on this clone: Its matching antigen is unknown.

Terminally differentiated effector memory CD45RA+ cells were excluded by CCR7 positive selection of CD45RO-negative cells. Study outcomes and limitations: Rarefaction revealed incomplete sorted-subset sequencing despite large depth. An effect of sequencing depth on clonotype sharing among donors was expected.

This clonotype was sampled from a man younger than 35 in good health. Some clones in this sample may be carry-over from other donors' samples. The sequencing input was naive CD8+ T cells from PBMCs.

In nucleotides, the CDR3 is TGTGCCAGCAGCCCGACTAGCGGGAGAACAGATACGCAGTATTTT. This translates into CASSPTSGRTDTQYF. The chain employs TRBV6-5 and TRBJ2-3, with 12 bases aligning to TRBD2. From germline, CDR1 is MNHEY and CDR2 SVGAGI. The CDR3 runs 15 residues. Trimming took 6 bases from V and 3 from J; bases not matched to a gene: 4.